The TCR beta chain described here comes from a study of CD8 T cells in ankylosing spondylitis. Study-level points and caveats: Clones tied to disease were said to be significantly enriched in matched ankylosing spondylitis synovial fluid. There were earlier reports of some motif variants in reactive arthritis synovial fluid and blood.

TCRdb re-called the 5' RACE reads with MiXCR, one entry per CDR3 protein. This table holds about 220,000 distinct CDR3 sequences, about 10% found once. This clonotype has just a few counts. What it binds is not known. The TCR originated in a male donor with ankylosing spondylitis or in good health (not recorded which). The sequenced sample consisted of blood, either unsorted or a sorted T cell fraction (not recorded which).

CDR3 nucleotides: TGTGCCAGTAGTCCACTACTAGGGGCCAATGAGCAGTTCTTC. Translating gives CASSPLLGANEQFF. The V gene is TRBV19, the J gene TRBJ2-1, with D possibly called TRBD1 or TRBD2 (5 bases each). Trimming shortened V by 5 bases and J by 6 bases, and 14 bases separated the two germline ends. The V gene's germline CDR1 is LNHDA and CDR2 SQIVND (reference sequence). CDR3 length equals 14 residues.